This T cell receptor (beta chain) is from a study of a mutant IDH1 vaccine in newly diagnosed glioma. For the study at large: Visit V13 took place at week 47, and visit V12 happened at week 35. Study-level points and caveats: Vaccine-induced immune responses were detected in 93.3% of patients.

Note on this clone: Its cognate antigen is unknown.

Time point noted: week 47, end of study. Vaccination comprised doses that each held 300 ug of mutant IDH1 20-mer peptide, plus topical imiquimod. New IDH1-mutant, ATRX-lost WHO grade 3 or 4 astrocytomas occurred in donors. Only in-frame clones appear in the TCRdb table, and some are missing; sequencing was by immunoSEQ multiplex PCR. Of about 24,000 clones in the sample, over 80% were seen once. Germline loops: CDR1 SGHRS, CDR2 YFSETQ. The length of the CDR3 is 13 residues. V was shortened by 4 bases and J by 1 base, with 8 bases between the two germline ends. The rearrangement joins TRBV5-1 to TRBJ2-5; D is unclear. The clonotype comes from a man aged 35 to 55 with glioma. Some clones in this sample may be carry-over from other donors' samples. The sequenced sample was PBMCs, obtained from a glioma patient whose treatment included an IDH1 peptide vaccine. The CDR3, as DNA: TGCGCCAGCAGCCTGTCGGGCCAAGAGACCCAGTACTTC. This translates into CASSLSGQETQYF. Full variable domain (missing parts from reference TRBV5-1 and TRBJ2-5): KAGVTQTPRYLIKTRGQQVTLSCSPISGHRSVSWYQQTPGQGLQFLFEYFSETQRNKGNFPGRFSGRQFSNSRSEMNVSTLELGDSALYLCASSLSGQETQYFGPGTRLLVL.